A selection of T cell receptor beta chains follows, all from one sample in a study of identifying expanded T cells in peripheral blood. Data came from immunoSEQ multiplex PCR; TCRdb stores just in-frame clones and leaves some out. There are fewer than 55,000 clones in the sample; around 82% occur only once, and 13% to 15% lies in the top ten. The sample consisted of blood. These receptors were taken from a person aged 18 to 70 in good health. The CDR3 runs from the conserved cysteine through the conserved F or W. A D gene is named only where the DNA matches it firmly. The size entry is marked missing in some rows and otherwise reads once, few, many or a size class.

D gene,J gene,V gene,clone size,CDR3 protein,CDR3 DNA
.,TRBJ1-5,TRBV6-1,.,CASSENQPQHF,TGTGCCAGCAGTGAAAACCAGCCCCAGCATTTT
.,TRBJ2-3,TRBV30,.,CAWSDPGTTDTQYF,TGTGCCTGGAGTGATCCGGGCACCACAGATACGCAGTATTTT
TRBD1,TRBJ1-2,TRBV27,.,CASRAGGAYGYTF,TGTGCCAGCAGAGCAGGGGGCGCTTATGGCTACACCTTC
TRBD2,TRBJ2-7,TRBV6-6,.,CASRRGREGHYEQYF,TGTGCCAGCCGAAGGGGGCGGGAGGGTCACTACGAGCAGTACTTC
TRBD2,TRBJ2-3,TRBV6-4,once,CASSESAGGTDTQYF,TGTGCCAGCAGCGAATCAGCGGGGGGCACAGATACGCAGTATTTT
.,TRBJ1-1,TRBV4-1,.,CASSQVPLGEAFF,TGCGCCAGCAGCCAAGTACCGCTGGGTGAAGCTTTCTTT
TRBD1,TRBJ1-5,TRBV2,once,CASTRDRGTQPQHF,TGTGCCAGCACCCGGGACAGGGGTACTCAGCCCCAGCATTTT
TRBD1,TRBJ2-7,TRBV27,.,CASSSSTGPYEQYF,TGTGCCAGCAGTTCCTCGACAGGGCCCTACGAGCAGTACTTC
.,TRBJ2-1,TRBV5-5,.,CASSQGPDNEQFF,TGTGCCAGCAGCCAGGGACCAGACAATGAGCAGTTCTTC
TRBD2,TRBJ2-5,TRBV5-1,once,CASSLGGLAVETQYF,TGCGCCAGCAGCTTGGGGGGACTAGCGGTAGAGACCCAGTACTTC
.,TRBJ1-2,TRBV5-6,.,CASSLAGGYTF,TGTGCCAGCAGCTTAGCAGGGGGCTACACCTTC
.,TRBJ1-2,TRBV7-8,once,CASSLEGGDYGYTF,TGTGCCAGCAGCTTAGAGGGAGGGGACTATGGCTACACCTTC
TRBD1,TRBJ2-2,TRBV19,.,CASSTRTGELKTGELFF,TGTGCCAGTAGTACCCGGACAGGGGAATTAAAGACCGGGGAGCTGTTTTTT
.,TRBJ2-6,TRBV6-5,.,CASSYSGGLGANVLTF,TGTGCCAGCAGTTACTCAGGGGGGCTTGGGGCCAACGTCCTGACTTTC
.,TRBJ1-1,TRBV7-9,few,CASSLWGNTEAFF,TGTGCCAGCAGCTTGTGGGGGAACACTGAAGCTTTCTTT
.,TRBJ2-7,TRBV4-3,.,CASSQDWGANAEQYF,TGCGCCAGCAGCCAGGATTGGGGTGCGAATGCCGAGCAGTACTTC
TRBD2,TRBJ2-7,TRBV5-1,.,CASRREGSSYEQYF,TGCGCCAGCAGGCGGGAGGGAAGCTCCTACGAGCAGTACTTC
TRBD1,TRBJ1-1,TRBV30,.,CAWTRDRGFFSEAFF,TGTGCCTGGACACGTGACAGGGGCTTTTTCTCTGAAGCTTTCTTT
TRBD1,TRBJ2-1,TRBV19,.,CASSGDRGLRNEQFF,TGTGCCAGTAGTGGGGACAGGGGGCTACGAAATGAGCAGTTCTTC
TRBD2,TRBJ2-1,TRBV6-5,.,CASRRLAGEQFF,TGTGCCAGCAGACGACTAGCGGGGGAGCAGTTCTTC
TRBD2,TRBJ2-2,TRBV7-9,.,CASSIIQRGNTGELFF,TGTGCCAGCAGCATAATCCAGCGGGGAAACACCGGGGAGCTGTTTTTT
.,TRBJ2-4,TRBV7-9,.,CASSLQGNIQYF,TGTGCCAGCAGCTTACAGGGGAACATTCAGTACTTC
TRBD1,TRBJ2-2,TRBV9,once,CASSVGTVNTGELFF,TGTGCCAGCAGCGTCGGGACAGTGAACACCGGGGAGCTGTTTTTT
.,TRBJ1-5,TRBV19,.,CASSIVAGNQPQHF,TGTGCCAGTAGTATTGTGGCTGGGAATCAGCCCCAGCATTTT
TRBD1,TRBJ1-5,TRBV19,.,CASSPGQGSRNQPQHF,TGTGCCAGTAGTCCAGGACAGGGGAGCCGCAATCAGCCCCAGCATTTT
TRBD1,TRBJ2-1,TRBV5-6,.,CASSLGWTGTYNEQFF,TGTGCCAGCAGCTTGGGGTGGACAGGTACTTACAATGAGCAGTTCTTC
.,TRBJ2-2,TRBV4-2,.,CASSQDQGTTNTGELFF,TGTGCCAGCAGCCAAGATCAGGGGACTACGAACACCGGGGAGCTGTTTTTT
TRBD1,TRBJ2-1,TRBV29-1,.,CSVERGRGLKFF,TGCAGCGTTGAAAGGGGCAGGGGGCTTAAGTTCTTC
.,TRBJ2-5,TRBV2,.,CASRDQGKKETQYF,TGTGCCAGCAGGGACCAGGGAAAGAAAGAGACCCAGTACTTC
.,TRBJ1-1,TRBV19,medium-sized,CASSRGGMNTEAFF,TGTGCCAGTAGTCGGGGGGGGATGAACACTGAAGCTTTCTTT